Following are 6 T cell receptor beta chains from one sample sequenced in a study of CD4 T cell repertoires in COVID-19. No culture step preceded sequencing of the ex vivo isolated memory T cells. Some clones are missing from TCRdb's copy, which holds only in-frame ones; the method was immunoSEQ multiplex PCR. The sample lists 8,000 or so clones, 84% occurring once. The sequencing here drew on effector memory CD4+ T cells from blood, taken before the COVID-19 pandemic. These receptors were collected from a human donor who had COVID-19.

The chain has TRBV19 and TRBJ2-3; D gene ambiguous. The V end was cut by 1 base, the J end by 2 bases, with 13 bases between. The CDR3 extends over 16 amino acids. The V gene's germline CDR1 is LNHDA and CDR2 SQIVND (reference sequence). The DNA for the CDR3 is TGTGCCAGTAGTATAGGGGTGCGGCCATCCACAGATACGCAGTATTTT. This encodes CASSIGVRPSTDTQYF.

This clone has just one count. This chain connects TRBV19 to TRBJ2-5; 10 bases line up with TRBD2. V lost 8 bases, J lost 4 bases, and 1 base stayed unmatched. From germline, CDR1 is LNHDA and CDR2 SQIVND (reference sequence). This CDR3 is 12 amino acids long. CDR3 protein: CASRLAGETQYF. CDR3 DNA sequence: TGTGCCAGTCGACTAGCGGGAGAGACCCAGTACTTC.

The rearrangement links TRBV10-2 to TRBJ1-3; TRBD1 aligns across 7 bases. The V gene's germline CDR1 is WSHSY and CDR2 SAAADI. CDR3 length equals 14 residues. V was pared by 5 bases and J by 1 base, with 2 bases of the junction left unmatched. As DNA, the CDR3 is TGCGCCAGCAGTTCAGGGGGTTCTGGAAACACCATATATTTT. This codes for CASSSGGSGNTIYF.

CDR3 in DNA: TGCGCCAGCAGCTTGGTCCAGGGCGTCGGGGAGCTGTTTTTT. It translates to CASSLVQGVGELFF. The J gene is TRBJ2-2, the V gene TRBV5-1; tentatively, D is TRBD1 (5 bases). The V gene's germline CDR1 is SGHRS and CDR2 YFSETQ. This CDR3 spans 14 amino acids. V lost 0 bases and J 7 bases, leaving 10 bases between the germline ends.

The rearrangement links TRBV10-3 to TRBJ2-1; possible D gene TRBD2, 6 bases. This CDR3 has 15 residues. V was shortened by 0 bases and J by 4 bases, with 10 bases between the two germline ends. Germline values: CDR1 ENHRY, CDR2 SYGVKD. The CDR3 sequence: CAISESAGSYNEQFF. CDR3 DNA sequence: TGTGCCATCAGTGAGTCGGCGGGGTCGTACAATGAGCAGTTCTTC.

The chain carries TRBV19 and TRBJ1-1; 9 nucleotides match TRBD1. The CDR3 has 13 residues. Germline loops: CDR1 LNHDA, CDR2 SQIVND (reference sequence). Unmatched junction bases numbered 7, after V lost 3 bases and J lost 11 bases. CDR3 in DNA: TGTGCCAGTAGTATGTCACCCGACAGGGGGGCTTTCTTT. Translation gives CASSMSPDRGAFF.